This T cell receptor (beta chain) was identified during a study of blood T cells in healthy people across ages. Study-level points and caveats: Changes in expanded clonotypes were possibly confounded, as the CMV status of donors was unknown.

CDR1 is ENHRY, CDR2 SYGVKD, per germline. The CDR3 is 16 residues long. The second PCR ran roughly 7 to 11 cycles with a sample-barcoded 5' primer and J-beta primers. The template-switch adaptor, which had 12 random nucleotides, put a tag on each cDNA molecule. In TCRdb, the 5' RACE reads were re-called with MiXCR into one record per CDR3 protein. The sample yields some 900,000 distinct CDR3 sequences, 25% to 35% seen once. As regards this clonotype: Its antigen is not identified. This may stem from a read error, because a much larger clone lies one nucleotide away.

Drawing of peripheral blood yielded 8.5 to 10 milliliters from each donor. The sequencing sample was made of blood. The clonotype originates from a woman of 80 years or more in good health. The rearrangement links TRBV10-3 to TRBJ1-5; a weak D match, TRBD1 (5 bases). The CDR3 DNA is TGTGCCATCAGTGATTCCCAGGGCACCCGCAATCAGCTCCAGCATTTT. Its translation: CAISDSQGTRNQLQHF.